This TCR beta chain was sequenced in a study of vaccination and CD4 T cells after COVID-19. The assay that was used to sequence DNA from cultured CD4+ T cells was the Oncomine TCR Beta short-read assay. TCRdb reprocessed the PCR reads with MiXCR, giving one entry per CDR3 protein. The sample gives about 20,000 distinct CDR3 sequences, roughly three fifths of which show up once; 8% to 9.5% is in the top ten. On this clonotype: Its antigen is not known.

Documented treatment: roughly 11-day PBMC culture with coronavirus spike peptide pools or control peptides (ViraFEST assay). Trimming removed 7 bases from V and 0 bases from J, with 9 bases in between. Looked up from germline, CDR1 is SNHLY and CDR2 is FYNNEI. CDR3 length: 13 amino acids. The chain links TRBV2 to TRBJ1-1; the D is unclear. Sequenced sample: CD4+ T cells from blood, cultured in vitro. This receptor was obtained from a human donor who had recovered from COVID-19. CDR3 in DNA: TGTGCCAGCACGGCAGATATGAACACTGAAGCTTTCTTT. It codes for CASTADMNTEAFF.